This T cell receptor (beta chain) was documented in a study of cytomegalovirus exposure and HLA in healthy donors. Study-level findings and limits: It was confirmed in vitro that a few of the CMV-associated chains were specific for CMV antigens.

This CDR3 has 11 residues. Trimming shortened V by 4 bases and J by 4 bases, and 3 bases separated the two germline ends. CDR1 LNHDA and CDR2 SQIVND come from the germline V gene (reference sequence). This clone was detected a few times. The antigen remains unidentified. TCRdb's table, derived via immunoSEQ multiplex PCR, lists solely in-frame clones and lacks some. The data show 220,000 or so clones, with around 90% seen just once and 1.1% held by the top ten. The sequencing input was PBMCs. The chain couples TRBV19 to TRBJ2-3, with D uncertain. The receptor's source is a woman between 18 and 29 years old in good health and CMV-seronegative. The CDR3 protein is CASSRADTQYF. CDR3 DNA sequence: TGTGCCAGTAGTAGAGCAGATACGCAGTATTTT.